What follows describes a single T cell receptor (beta chain). Recruits, aged about 18 to 100 years, lived in 20 to 30 US areas. Assignments of participants to cohorts depended upon their own reported clinical history. V was shortened by 6 bases and J by 0 bases, with 13 bases between the two germline ends. Germline assignment: CDR1 MNHEY and CDR2 SVGEGT. This CDR3 spans 15 amino acids. Per the study methods: Estimated nucleated cell counts came from reference gene primer amplification. The repertoire was sequenced with immunoSEQ multiplex PCR; TCRdb's copy has only in-frame clones and lacks some. The V and J calls and clone size come from that table; D and trimming were worked out from the DNA. The sample consists of about 440,000 clones, nearly 90% of them appearing once. This sample is part of a study of blood T cell repertoires in COVID-19. The wider study: From T cells, B-cell-depleted T cells, or PBMCs came the material, which was cDNA or gDNA.

The sequencing input was PBMCs or T cells enriched from blood (not recorded which). The source of this sequence is a woman in her late teens or twenties with acute COVID-19. The chain recombines TRBV6-2 or TRBV6-3 with TRBJ2-3; D perhaps matches TRBD2 (6 bases). CDR3 nucleotide sequence: TGTGCCAGCAGCATAGCGGCGACTAGCACAGATACGCAGTATTTT. Amino acids: CASSIAATSTDTQYF.